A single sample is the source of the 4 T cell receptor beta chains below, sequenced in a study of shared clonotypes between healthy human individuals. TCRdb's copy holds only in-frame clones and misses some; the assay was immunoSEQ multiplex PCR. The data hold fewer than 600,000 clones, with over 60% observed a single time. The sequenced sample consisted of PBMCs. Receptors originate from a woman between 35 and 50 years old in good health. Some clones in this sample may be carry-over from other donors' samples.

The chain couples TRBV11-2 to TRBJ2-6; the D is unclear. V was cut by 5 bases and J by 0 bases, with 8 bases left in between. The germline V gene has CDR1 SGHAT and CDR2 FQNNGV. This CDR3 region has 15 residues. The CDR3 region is CASSLLNSGANVLTF. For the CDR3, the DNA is TGTGCCAGCAGCCTCCTCAACTCTGGGGCCAACGTCCTGACTTTC.

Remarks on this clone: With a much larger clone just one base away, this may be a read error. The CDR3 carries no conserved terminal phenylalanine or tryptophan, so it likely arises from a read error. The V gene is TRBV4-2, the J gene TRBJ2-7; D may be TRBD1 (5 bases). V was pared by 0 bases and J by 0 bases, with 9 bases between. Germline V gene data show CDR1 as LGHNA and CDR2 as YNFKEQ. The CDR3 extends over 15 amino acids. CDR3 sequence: CASSQEIDSSYEQYL. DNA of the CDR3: TGTGCCAGCAGCCAAGAAATAGACAGCTCCTACGAGCAGTACCTC.

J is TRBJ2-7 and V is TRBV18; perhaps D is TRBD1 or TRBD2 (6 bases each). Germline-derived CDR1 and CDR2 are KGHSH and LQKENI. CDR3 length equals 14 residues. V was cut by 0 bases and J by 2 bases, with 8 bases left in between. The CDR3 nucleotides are TGTGCCAGCTCACCACCTGGGGGGCCCTACGAGCAGTACTTC. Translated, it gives CASSPPGGPYEQYF.

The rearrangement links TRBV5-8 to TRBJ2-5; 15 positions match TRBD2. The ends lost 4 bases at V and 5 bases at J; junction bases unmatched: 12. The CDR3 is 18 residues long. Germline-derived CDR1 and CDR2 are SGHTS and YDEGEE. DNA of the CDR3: TGTGCCAGCAGCGCGGGGTGGACTAGCGGGAGGGCCCAGGAGACCCAGTACTTC. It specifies CASSAGWTSGRAQETQYF.